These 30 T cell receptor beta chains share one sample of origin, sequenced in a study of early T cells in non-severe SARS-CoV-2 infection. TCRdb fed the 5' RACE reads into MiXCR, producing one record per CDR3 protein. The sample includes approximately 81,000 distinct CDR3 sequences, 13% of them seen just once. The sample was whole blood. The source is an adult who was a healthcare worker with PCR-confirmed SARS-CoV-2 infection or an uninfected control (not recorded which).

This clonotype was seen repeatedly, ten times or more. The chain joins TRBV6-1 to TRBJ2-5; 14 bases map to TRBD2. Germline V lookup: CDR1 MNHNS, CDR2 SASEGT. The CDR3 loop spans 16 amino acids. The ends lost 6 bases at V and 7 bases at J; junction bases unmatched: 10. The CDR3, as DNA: TGTGCCAGCAGAGCCAGACTAGCGGGGGGGCAGGGGACCCAGTACTTC. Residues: CASRARLAGGQGTQYF.

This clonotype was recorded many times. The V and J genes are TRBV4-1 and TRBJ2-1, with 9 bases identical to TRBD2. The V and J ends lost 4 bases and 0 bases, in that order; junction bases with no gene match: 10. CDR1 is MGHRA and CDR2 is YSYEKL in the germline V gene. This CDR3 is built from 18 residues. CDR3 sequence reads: CASSLRGLAGSSYNEQFF. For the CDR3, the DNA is TGCGCCAGCAGCCTCCGAGGGCTAGCGGGAAGCTCCTACAATGAGCAGTTCTTC.

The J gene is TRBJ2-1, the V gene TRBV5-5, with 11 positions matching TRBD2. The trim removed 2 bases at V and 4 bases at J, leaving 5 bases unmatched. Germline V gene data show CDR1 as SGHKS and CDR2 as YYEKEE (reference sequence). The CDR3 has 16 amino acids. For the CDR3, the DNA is TGTGCCAGCAGCTTACACTTAGCGGGAGGGTACAATGAGCAGTTCTTC. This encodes CASSLHLAGGYNEQFF.

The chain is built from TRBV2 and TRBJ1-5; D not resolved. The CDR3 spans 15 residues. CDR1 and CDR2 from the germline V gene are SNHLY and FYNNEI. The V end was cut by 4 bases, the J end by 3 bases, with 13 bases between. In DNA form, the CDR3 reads TGTGCCAGCAGTGGGAGCCGGGATTACAATCAGCCCCAGCATTTT. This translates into CASSGSRDYNQPQHF.

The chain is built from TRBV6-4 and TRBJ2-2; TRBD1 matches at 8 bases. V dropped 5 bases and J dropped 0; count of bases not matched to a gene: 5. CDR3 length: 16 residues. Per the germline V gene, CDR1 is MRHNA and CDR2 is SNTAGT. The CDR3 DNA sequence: TGTGCCAGCAGTATACAGGGGGGATCGAACACCGGGGAGCTGTTTTTT. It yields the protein CASSIQGGSNTGELFF.

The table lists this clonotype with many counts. CDR3 sequence: CASSPQGVLADTQYF. For the CDR3, the DNA is TGTGCCAGCAGTCCACAGGGGGTGCTGGCAGATACGCAGTATTTT. The chain links TRBV12-3 or TRBV12-4 to TRBJ2-3; 8 nucleotides line up with TRBD1. The length of the CDR3 is 15 residues. V was pared by 5 bases and J by 4 bases, with 8 bases of the junction left unmatched.

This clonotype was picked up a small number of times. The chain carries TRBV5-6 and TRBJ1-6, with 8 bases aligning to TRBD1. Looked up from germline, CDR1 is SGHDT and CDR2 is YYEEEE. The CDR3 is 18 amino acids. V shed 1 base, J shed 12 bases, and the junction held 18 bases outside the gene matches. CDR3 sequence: CASSLTRSTGGGVGPLHF. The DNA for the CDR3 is TGTGCCAGCAGCTTGACTCGTTCTACAGGGGGTGGTGTTGGACCCCTCCACTTT.

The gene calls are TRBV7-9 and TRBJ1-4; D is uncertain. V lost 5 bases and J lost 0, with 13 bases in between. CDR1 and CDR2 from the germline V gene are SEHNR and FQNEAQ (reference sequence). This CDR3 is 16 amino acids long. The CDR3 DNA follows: TGTGCCAGCAGCCACTATGAGGATTCAACTAATGAAAAACTGTTTTTT. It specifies CASSHYEDSTNEKLFF.

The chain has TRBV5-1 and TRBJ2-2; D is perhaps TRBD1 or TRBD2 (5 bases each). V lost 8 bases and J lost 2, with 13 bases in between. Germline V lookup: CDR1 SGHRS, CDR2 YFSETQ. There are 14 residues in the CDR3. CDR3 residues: CASDRDPNTGELFF. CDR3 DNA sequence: TGCGCCAGTGACCGGGACCCTAACACCGGGGAGCTGTTTTTT.

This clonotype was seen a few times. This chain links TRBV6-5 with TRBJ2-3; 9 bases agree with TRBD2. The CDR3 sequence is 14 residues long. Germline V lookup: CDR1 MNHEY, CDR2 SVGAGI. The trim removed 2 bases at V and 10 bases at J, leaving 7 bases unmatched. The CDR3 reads CASSYGGGGAAQYF. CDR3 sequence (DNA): TGTGCCAGCAGTTACGGTGGCGGGGGGGCGGCGCAGTATTTT.

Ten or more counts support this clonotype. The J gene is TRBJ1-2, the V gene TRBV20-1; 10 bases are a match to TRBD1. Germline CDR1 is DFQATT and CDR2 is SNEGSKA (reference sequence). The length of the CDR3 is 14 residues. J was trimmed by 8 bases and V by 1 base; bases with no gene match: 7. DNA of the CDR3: TGCAGTGCTAGAGGGGGACAGGGGAGGCAGGGCTACACCTTC. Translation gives CSARGGQGRQGYTF.

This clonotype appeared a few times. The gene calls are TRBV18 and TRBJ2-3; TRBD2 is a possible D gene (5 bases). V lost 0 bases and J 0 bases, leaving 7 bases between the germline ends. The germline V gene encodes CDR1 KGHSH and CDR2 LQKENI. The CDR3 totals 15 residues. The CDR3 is CASSPPGGSTDTQYF. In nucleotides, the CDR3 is TGTGCCAGCTCACCACCGGGCGGGAGCACAGATACGCAGTATTTT.

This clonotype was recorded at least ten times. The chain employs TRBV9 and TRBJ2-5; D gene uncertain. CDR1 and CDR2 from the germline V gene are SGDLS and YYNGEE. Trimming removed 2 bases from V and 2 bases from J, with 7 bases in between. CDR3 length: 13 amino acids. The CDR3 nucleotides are TGTGCCAGCAGCGTCTCCCCTCAAGAGACCCAGTACTTC. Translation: CASSVSPQETQYF.

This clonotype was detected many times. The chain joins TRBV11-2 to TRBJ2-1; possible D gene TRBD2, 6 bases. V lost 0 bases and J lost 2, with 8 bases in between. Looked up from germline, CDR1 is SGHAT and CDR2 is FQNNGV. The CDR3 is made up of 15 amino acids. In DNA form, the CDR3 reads TGTGCCAGCAGCTTAGATGGGGGGACCTACAATGAGCAGTTCTTC. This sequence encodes CASSLDGGTYNEQFF.

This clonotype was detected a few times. DNA of the CDR3: TGTGCCAGCAGCCAAGAGGCCGGGCTGACCTATGGCTACACCTTC. It translates to CASSQEAGLTYGYTF. V and J are TRBV3-1 and TRBJ1-2; D call uncertain. Trimming shortened V by 0 bases and J by 4 bases, and 12 bases separated the two germline ends. Germline CDR1 is LGHDT and CDR2 is YNNKEL (reference sequence). The CDR3 covers 15 residues.

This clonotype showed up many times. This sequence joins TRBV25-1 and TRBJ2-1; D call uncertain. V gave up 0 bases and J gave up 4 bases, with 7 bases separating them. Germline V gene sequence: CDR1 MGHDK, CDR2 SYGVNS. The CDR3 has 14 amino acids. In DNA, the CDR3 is TGTGCCAGCAGTGAATACGTCGGTTACAATGAGCAGTTCTTC. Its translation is CASSEYVGYNEQFF.

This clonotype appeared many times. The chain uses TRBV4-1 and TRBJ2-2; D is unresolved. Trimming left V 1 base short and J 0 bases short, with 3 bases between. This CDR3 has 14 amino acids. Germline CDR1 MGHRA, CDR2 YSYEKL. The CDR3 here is CASSQGPNTGELFF. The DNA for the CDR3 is TGCGCCAGCAGCCAAGGACCGAACACCGGGGAGCTGTTTTTT.

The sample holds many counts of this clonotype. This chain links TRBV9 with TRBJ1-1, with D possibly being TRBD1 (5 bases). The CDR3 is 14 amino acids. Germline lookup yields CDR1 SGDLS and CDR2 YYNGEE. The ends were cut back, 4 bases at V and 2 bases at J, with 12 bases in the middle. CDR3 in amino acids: CASSPGRLNTEAFF. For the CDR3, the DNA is TGTGCCAGCAGCCCGGGACGGCTTAACACTGAAGCTTTCTTT.

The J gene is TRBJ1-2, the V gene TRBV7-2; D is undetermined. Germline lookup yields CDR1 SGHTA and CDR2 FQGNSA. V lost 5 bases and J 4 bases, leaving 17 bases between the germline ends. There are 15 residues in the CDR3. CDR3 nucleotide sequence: TGTGCCAGCAGCCCTAGAGGTGGTATCCGCTATGGCTACACCTTC. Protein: CASSPRGGIRYGYTF.

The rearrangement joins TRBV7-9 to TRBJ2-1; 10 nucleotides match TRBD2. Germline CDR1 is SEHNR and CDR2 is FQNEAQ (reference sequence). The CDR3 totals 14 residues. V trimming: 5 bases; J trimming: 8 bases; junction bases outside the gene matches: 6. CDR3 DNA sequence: TGTGCCAGCAGCAGGGGACTAGCGTACGATGAGCAGTTCTTC. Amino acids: CASSRGLAYDEQFF.

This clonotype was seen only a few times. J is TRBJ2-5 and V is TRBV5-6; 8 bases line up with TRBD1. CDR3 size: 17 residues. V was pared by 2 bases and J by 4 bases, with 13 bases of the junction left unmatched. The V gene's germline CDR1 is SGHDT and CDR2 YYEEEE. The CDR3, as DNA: TGTGCCAGCAGCTTCGGACAGGGAGGAAAAACGATAGAGACCCAGTACTTC. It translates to CASSFGQGGKTIETQYF.

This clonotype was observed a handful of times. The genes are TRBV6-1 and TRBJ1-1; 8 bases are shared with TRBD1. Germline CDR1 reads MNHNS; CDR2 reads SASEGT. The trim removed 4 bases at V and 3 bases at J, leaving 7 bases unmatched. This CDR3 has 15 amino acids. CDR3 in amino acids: CASSGGQVLDTEAFF. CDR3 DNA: TGTGCCAGCAGTGGGGGACAGGTTTTAGACACTGAAGCTTTCTTT.

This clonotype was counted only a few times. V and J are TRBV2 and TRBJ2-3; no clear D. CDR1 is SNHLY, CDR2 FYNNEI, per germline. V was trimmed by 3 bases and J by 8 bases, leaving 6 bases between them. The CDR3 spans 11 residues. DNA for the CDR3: TGTGCCAGCAGTGACTTCGGTACGCAGTATTTT. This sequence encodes CASSDFGTQYF.

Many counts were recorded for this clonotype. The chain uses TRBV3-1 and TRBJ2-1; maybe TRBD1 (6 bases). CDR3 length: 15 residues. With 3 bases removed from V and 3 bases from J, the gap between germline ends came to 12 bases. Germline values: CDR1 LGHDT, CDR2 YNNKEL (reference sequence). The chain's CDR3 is CASSQTQGNYNEQFF. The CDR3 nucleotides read TGTGCCAGCAGCCAGACACAGGGAAACTACAATGAGCAGTTCTTC.

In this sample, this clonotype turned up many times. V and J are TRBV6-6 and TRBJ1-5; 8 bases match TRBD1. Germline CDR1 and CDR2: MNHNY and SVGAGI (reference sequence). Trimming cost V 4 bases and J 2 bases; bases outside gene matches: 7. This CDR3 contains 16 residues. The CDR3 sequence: CASSSTQGAGNQPQHF. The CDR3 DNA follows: TGTGCCAGCAGTTCCACCCAGGGGGCTGGCAATCAGCCCCAGCATTTT.

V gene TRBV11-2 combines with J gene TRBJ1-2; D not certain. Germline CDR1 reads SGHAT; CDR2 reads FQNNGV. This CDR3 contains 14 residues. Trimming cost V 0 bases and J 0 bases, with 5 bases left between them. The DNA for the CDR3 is TGTGCCAGCAGCTTAGATCCCGCTAACTATGGCTACACCTTC. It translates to CASSLDPANYGYTF.

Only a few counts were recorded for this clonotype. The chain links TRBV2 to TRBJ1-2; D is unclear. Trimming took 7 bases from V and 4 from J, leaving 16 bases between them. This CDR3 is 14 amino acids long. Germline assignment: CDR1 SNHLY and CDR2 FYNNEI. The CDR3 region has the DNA TGTGCCAGCACCCCTCCTGAGGGCGGCTATGGCTACACCTTC. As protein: CASTPPEGGYGYTF. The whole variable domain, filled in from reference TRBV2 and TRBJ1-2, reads EPEVTQTPSHQVTQMGQEVILRCVPISNHLYFYWYRQILGQKVEFLVSFYNNEISEKSEIFDDQFSVERPDGSNFTLKIRSTKLEDSAMYFCASTPPEGGYGYTFGSGTRLTVV.

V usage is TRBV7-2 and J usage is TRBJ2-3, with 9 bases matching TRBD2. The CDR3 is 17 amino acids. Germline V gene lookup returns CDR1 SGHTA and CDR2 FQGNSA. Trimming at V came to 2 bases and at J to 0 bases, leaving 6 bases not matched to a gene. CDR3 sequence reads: CASSLLAGTSSTDTQYF. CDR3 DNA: TGTGCCAGCAGCTTACTAGCGGGGACTTCTAGCACAGATACGCAGTATTTT.

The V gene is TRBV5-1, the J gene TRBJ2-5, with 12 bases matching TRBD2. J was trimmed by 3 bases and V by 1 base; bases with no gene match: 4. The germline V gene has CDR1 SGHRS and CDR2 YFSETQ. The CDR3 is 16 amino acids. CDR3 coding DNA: TGCGCCAGCAGCTTGACTAGCGGGGGGCTCAAAGAGACCCAGTACTTC. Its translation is CASSLTSGGLKETQYF. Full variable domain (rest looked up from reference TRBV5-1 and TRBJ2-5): KAGVTQTPRYLIKTRGQQVTLSCSPISGHRSVSWYQQTPGQGLQFLFEYFSETQRNKGNFPGRFSGRQFSNSRSEMNVSTLELGDSALYLCASSLTSGGLKETQYFGPGTRLLVL.

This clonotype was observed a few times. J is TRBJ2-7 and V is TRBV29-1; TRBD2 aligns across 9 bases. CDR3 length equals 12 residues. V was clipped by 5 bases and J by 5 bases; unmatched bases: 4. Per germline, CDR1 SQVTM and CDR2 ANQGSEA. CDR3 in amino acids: CSVLPSGDEQYF. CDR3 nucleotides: TGCAGCGTTCTCCCTAGCGGGGACGAGCAGTACTTC.